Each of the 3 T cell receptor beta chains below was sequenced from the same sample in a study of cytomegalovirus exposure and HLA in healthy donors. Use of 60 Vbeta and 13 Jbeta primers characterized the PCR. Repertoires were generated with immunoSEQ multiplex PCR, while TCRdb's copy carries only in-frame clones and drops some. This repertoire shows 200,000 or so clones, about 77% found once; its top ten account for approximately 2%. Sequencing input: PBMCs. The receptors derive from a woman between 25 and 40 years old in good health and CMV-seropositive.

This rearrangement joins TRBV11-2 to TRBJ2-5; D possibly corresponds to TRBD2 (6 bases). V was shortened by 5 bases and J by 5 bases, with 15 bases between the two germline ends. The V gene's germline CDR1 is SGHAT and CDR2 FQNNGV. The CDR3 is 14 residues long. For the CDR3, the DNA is TGTGCCAGCAGCCCCCGGAGGAGGGGCGAGACCCAGTACTTC. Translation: CASSPRRRGETQYF.

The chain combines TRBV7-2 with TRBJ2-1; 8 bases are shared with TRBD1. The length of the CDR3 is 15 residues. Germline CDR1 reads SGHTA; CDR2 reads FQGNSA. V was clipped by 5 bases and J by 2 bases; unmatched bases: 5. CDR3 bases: TGTGCCAGCAGCACAGCGACAGGGGCCTACAATGAGCAGTTCTTC. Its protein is CASSTATGAYNEQFF.

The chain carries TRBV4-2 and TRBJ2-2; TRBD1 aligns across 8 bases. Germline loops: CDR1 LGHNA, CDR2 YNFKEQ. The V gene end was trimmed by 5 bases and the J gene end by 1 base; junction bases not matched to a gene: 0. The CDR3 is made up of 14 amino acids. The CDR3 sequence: CASSGTGNTGELFF. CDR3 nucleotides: TGTGCCAGCAGCGGGACAGGGAACACCGGGGAGCTGTTTTTT.